The clone carrying this T cell receptor beta chain was found many times. What it binds is not known. Time point here: newly diagnosed GD, antithyroid drugs for less than 3 months. The TCR library was prepared using RNA isolated from PBMCs. By American Thyroid Association guidelines, Graves' disease was diagnosed in the cohort. The data belong to a study of regulatory T cells in long-lasting Graves disease. Building the TCR beta libraries relied on iRepertoire HTBI primers, and CDR3 regions underwent Arm-PCR. In TCRdb, the multiplex PCR reads were re-called with MiXCR into one record per CDR3 protein. Of some 490,000 distinct CDR3 sequences listed, around 12% are singletons. The study's findings and limits: The persistent group shared about 2,700 public clonotypes, more than the 966 shared by new patients.

The CDR3 runs to 15 residues. Trimming took off 3 bases at V and 2 bases at J, with 12 bases between the two ends. Germline CDR1 SEHNR, CDR2 FQNEAQ (reference sequence). These data were also filed under a second study, of T cells in Graves' hyperthyroidism and ophthalmopathy. That study reports: An initial round of RT-PCR targeting the TCR CDR3 relied on the HTBI primer set.

This sequence originates from a woman in her twenties or thirties with Graves disease. The starting material was peripheral blood mononuclear cells (PBMCs), obtained at new diagnosis, from a patient treated with antithyroid drugs. This chain joins TRBV7-9 and TRBJ2-3, with TRBD1 as a possible D gene (6 bases). DNA for the CDR3: TGTGCCAGCAGCTTCAAGACAGGCTACACAGATACGCAGTATTTT. It is translated as CASSFKTGYTDTQYF.